The rows below give T cell receptor beta chains drawn from one sample of a study of response to subunit inactivated influenza vaccine. MiXCR was run by TCRdb on the RT-PCR reads, yielding one entry per CDR3 protein. The table has about 500,000 distinct CDR3 sequences, 16% seen once. Specimen: CD4+ T cells sorted from PBMCs, collected around 2 years after vaccination. These receptors all come from a man between 50 and 70 years old who received an inactivated influenza vaccine. CDR3s include the opening cysteine and the closing phenylalanine or tryptophan. The listing skips clone size in some rows; elsewhere it reads once, few, many or a size class.

V gene	clone size	CDR3 protein
TRBV28	-	CASSNSYREVIDGYTF
TRBV7-8	-	CASSSGLAGTNEQFF
TRBV20-1	few	CSARGWVGETQYF
TRBV9	many	CASSVELTSYEQYF
TRBV7-2	few	CASSPRQGAEPQHF
TRBV3-1	few	CASSEGDIGELFF
TRBV28	few	CASSLGTGFNEKLFF
TRBV20-1	-	CSATRSLEKLFF
TRBV29-1	-	CSVEVGSSVYGYTF
TRBV3-1	-	CASSSTSGRSDTQYF
TRBV5-1	-	CASSGGQGNTEAFF
TRBV6-2/TRBV6-3	many	CASSYWGNEQFF
TRBV20-1	-	CSAAGTANTGELFF
TRBV3-1	-	CASSQRAGGNEKLFF
TRBV4-3	few	CASSQDRGTSGRGETQYF
TRBV4-3	-	CASSQDWREGFDGYTF
TRBV4-2	once	CASSQVLAGANNEQFF
TRBV3-1	few	CASSQCVSEQYF